These 6 T cell receptor beta chains originate from one sample sequenced in a study of blood T cells in healthy people across ages (dated by TCRdb to 2013 to 2016). Library generation was performed with 5' RACE. Sequencing was carried out with an Illumina HiSeq 2500. The second PCR ran for about 7 to 11 cycles and used a J-beta primer mix along with a sample-barcoded 5' primer. In-frame beta chains were kept once TCRdb had trimmed the public reads at Q25 with fastp and called clones with MiXCR. Every distinct CDR3 protein forms one entry, paired with its most common genes and DNA. The sample yields about 1.6 million distinct CDR3 sequences; about 35% were counted once. Clones ranked in the top ten supply around 11% of the sample. Sequenced sample: blood. All receptors derive from a woman aged 25 to 39 in good health.

The chain combines TRBV5-6 with TRBJ1-1; 8 bases fit TRBD1. The germline CDR1 and CDR2 sequences are SGHDT and YYEEEE. CDR3 size: 18 residues. V shed 5 bases and J 0 bases; nucleotides not matched to a gene: 15. In DNA form, the CDR3 reads TGTGCCAGCAGTTATATTAGCTGGGACAGGAACATGAACACTGAAGCTTTCTTT. It encodes CASSYISWDRNMNTEAFF. The variable domain in full, with the rest retrieved from reference TRBV5-6 and TRBJ1-1, is DAGVTQSPTHLIKTRGQQVTLRCSPKSGHDTVSWYQQALGQGPQFIFQYYEEEERQRGNFPDRFSGHQFPNYSSELNVNALLLGDSALYLCASSYISWDRNMNTEAFFGQGTRLTVV.

This rearrangement joins TRBV20-1 to TRBJ1-1, with D possibly being TRBD1 (5 bases). The V end lost 6 bases, the J end lost 8 bases, and 19 bases lay between the germline ends. This CDR3 is built from 13 residues. CDR1 is DFQATT and CDR2 is SNEGSKA in the germline V gene (reference sequence). The CDR3 DNA follows: TGCAGTGCGACGACCGGGACGGAGTTAGAAGCTTTCTTT. As protein: CSATTGTELEAFF.

This clonotype came up a few times. This rearrangement joins TRBV28 to TRBJ1-2, with D tentatively TRBD1 (5 bases). The CDR3 runs to 14 residues. The germline gives CDR1 MDHEN, CDR2 SYDVKM. V was trimmed by 0 bases and J by 5 bases, leaving 10 bases between them. CDR3 protein: CASSLWAGPYGYTF. CDR3 nucleotide sequence: TGTGCCAGCAGTTTATGGGCAGGGCCGTATGGCTACACCTTC.

This chain connects TRBV14 to TRBJ1-3; D unresolved. Trimming took 4 bases from V and 0 from J, leaving 16 bases between them. The CDR3 is 17 amino acids. From germline, CDR1 is SGHDN and CDR2 FVKESK. The CDR3 loop is CASSRRLGDFSGNTIYF. The CDR3, as DNA: TGTGCCAGCAGCCGACGACTGGGAGACTTCTCTGGAAACACCATATATTTT.

The sample holds a few counts of this clonotype. This chain links TRBV5-1 with TRBJ2-3, with D hard to call. Germline V gene lookup returns CDR1 SGHRS and CDR2 YFSETQ. V lost 4 bases to trimming and J lost 6 bases, with 12 bases between them. This CDR3 has 13 amino acids. The CDR3 reads CASSPAILDTQYF. The CDR3 region has the DNA TGCGCCAGCAGCCCGGCGATTCTTGATACGCAGTATTTT.

This clonotype was detected a few times. The rearrangement links TRBV29-1 to TRBJ1-1, with no clear D. The germline V and J ends were trimmed by 1 base and 0 bases, with 12 bases remaining between them. The germline gives CDR1 SQVTM, CDR2 ANQGSEA. The length of the CDR3 is 15 residues. For the CDR3, the DNA is TGCAGCGTTGAAGGTAGGGCGGGGATGAACACTGAAGCTTTCTTT. Protein sequence: CSVEGRAGMNTEAFF.